Below are 25 T cell receptor beta chains sequenced from a single sample in a study of blood T cells in healthy people across ages. Then a second PCR, running roughly 7 to 11 cycles, was carried out with a sample-barcoded 5' primer and a J-beta primer mix. TCRdb re-called the 5' RACE reads with MiXCR, one entry per CDR3 protein. The table has some 780,000 distinct CDR3 sequences, roughly 50% seen once. Sequencing was carried out using blood. These receptors came from a man between 35 and 55 years old in good health.

The V and J genes are TRBV4-2 and TRBJ1-5; 9 bases are a match to TRBD1. Germline trimming cut 4 bases from V and 6 bases from J; bases unmatched to any gene: 7. This CDR3 has 15 residues. Germline loops: CDR1 LGHNA, CDR2 YNFKEQ. The CDR3 bases are TGTGCCAGCAGCCCTAATACAGGGGGCGCTCAGCCCCAGCATTTT. Translating it yields CASSPNTGGAQPQHF.

To note about this clonotype: Possible read error: a much larger clone is one base away. This chain connects TRBV24-1 to TRBJ2-4; D is unresolved. CDR3 length equals 16 residues. From germline, CDR1 is KGHDR and CDR2 SFDVKD. CDR3 residues: CATSDPDPFNGNIQCF. Here the CDR3 DNA reads TGTGCCACCAGTGATCCCGACCCATTCAACGGAAACATTCAGTGCTTC.

The rearrangement joins TRBV6-1 to TRBJ1-2; D ambiguous. The CDR3 length is 10 residues. Trimming stripped 8 bases from V and 8 bases from J, with 9 bases between. The V gene's germline CDR1 is MNHNS and CDR2 SASEGT. CDR3 nucleotides: TGTGCCAGCCGAGTAGAGGGCTACACCTTC. Translating it yields CASRVEGYTF.

The chain couples TRBV6-2 or TRBV6-3 to TRBJ1-5, with 8 bases identical to TRBD1. With 5 bases clipped from V and 4 bases from J, the junction kept 7 bases outside the gene matches. This CDR3 is built from 15 residues. Germline V gene data show CDR1 as MNHEY and CDR2 as SVGEGT. CDR3 region: CASSTRQGSNQPQHF. In nucleotides, the CDR3 is TGTGCCAGCAGTACCAGACAGGGGAGTAATCAGCCCCAGCATTTT.

The rearrangement links TRBV6-4 to TRBJ2-2; tentatively, D is TRBD1 (5 bases). Trimming took 7 bases from V and 2 from J, leaving 8 bases between them. There are 13 residues in the CDR3. Germline V gives CDR1 MRHNA, CDR2 SNTAGT. The chain's CDR3 is CASKDSNTGELFF. CDR3 nucleotide sequence: TGTGCCAGCAAAGACAGCAACACCGGGGAGCTGTTTTTT.

CDR3 nucleotides: TGCGCCAGCAGTAGGACAGGGGCAGGTGAAAAACTGTTTTTT. Protein: CASSRTGAGEKLFF. V is TRBV10-2 and J is TRBJ1-4, with 9 bases fitting TRBD1. Trimming cost V 5 bases and J 7 bases; bases outside gene matches: 5. There are 14 residues in the CDR3. Germline loops: CDR1 WSHSY, CDR2 SAAADI.

The genes are TRBV27 and TRBJ2-7; D is possibly TRBD2 (6 bases). Trimming pared 7 bases from V and 2 bases from J, leaving 15 bases between. The germline gives CDR1 MNHEY, CDR2 SMNVEV (reference sequence). This CDR3 region has 14 residues. The CDR3 reads CASNPRETTYEQYF. The CDR3 DNA sequence: TGTGCCAGCAACCCTCGGGAGACCACCTACGAGCAGTACTTC.

The chain recombines TRBV12-3 or TRBV12-4 with TRBJ1-6, with 7 bases lining up with TRBD1. Trimming removed 4 bases from V and 14 bases from J; junction bases left unmatched: 5. This CDR3 comprises 12 residues. CDR3 DNA: TGTGCCAGCAGTTCCGACAGGGTGGCCCTCCACTTT. Translation: CASSSDRVALHF.

The chain is built from TRBV5-1 and TRBJ2-3; D remains unclear. Trimming left V 0 bases short and J 4 bases short, with 9 bases between. CDR3 size: 14 residues. From germline, CDR1 is SGHRS and CDR2 YFSETQ. In nucleotides, the CDR3 is TGCGCCAGCAGCTTGGCACCCCCCGCAGATACGCAGTATTTT. Translation: CASSLAPPADTQYF.

J is TRBJ2-5 and V is TRBV2; TRBD1 matches at 9 bases. The tail of the sequence fits TRBJ2-7 better, so the J call may be wrong. This CDR3 contains 14 residues. Germline V gives CDR1 SNHLY, CDR2 FYNNEI. In nucleotides, the CDR3 is TGTGCCAGCAGTCCAGGGGACAGGGACTACGAGCAGTACTTC. The encoded protein is CASSPGDRDYEQYF.

This chain uses TRBV4-3 with TRBJ2-1; D not certain. Per germline, CDR1 LGHNA and CDR2 YSLEER. This CDR3 is built from 15 residues. Trimming removed 0 bases from V and 1 base from J, with 7 bases in between. The CDR3 loop reads CASSQESNSYNEQFF. CDR3 nucleotides: TGCGCCAGCAGCCAAGAGTCTAATTCCTACAATGAGCAGTTCTTC.

The chain carries TRBV7-6 and TRBJ1-4; 10 nucleotides match TRBD1. This CDR3 has 17 residues. The J segment lost 4 bases and the V segment lost 2 bases, leaving 7 bases of the junction unmatched. The germline CDR1 and CDR2 sequences are SGHVS and FNYEAQ. The CDR3 sequence is CASSLLTDRGFNEKLFF. Here the CDR3 DNA reads TGTGCCAGCAGCTTATTGACGGACAGGGGGTTTAATGAAAAACTGTTTTTT. The complete variable domain, with remaining parts taken from reference TRBV7-6 and TRBJ1-4, reads GAGVSQSPRYKVTKRGQDVALRCDPISGHVSLYWYRQALGQGPEFLTYFNYEAQQDKSGLPNDRFSAERPEGSISTLTIQRTEQRDSAMYRCASSLLTDRGFNEKLFFGSGTQLSVL.

This chain joins TRBV6-6 and TRBJ1-5; the D gene is possibly TRBD1 (5 bases). V dropped 2 bases and J dropped 1 base, with 9 bases sitting between them. Germline assignment: CDR1 MNHNY and CDR2 SVGAGI (reference sequence). This CDR3 contains 15 residues. As DNA, the CDR3 is TGTGCCAGCAGTTACGAAGCAGGGAGCAATCAGCCCCAGCATTTT. Protein sequence: CASSYEAGSNQPQHF.

The chain uses TRBV11-3 and TRBJ2-5, with a tentative D call TRBD2 (5 bases). CDR3 size: 18 residues. In germline, CDR1 is SGHNT, CDR2 YENEEA. The ends were cut back, 6 bases at V and 2 bases at J, with 25 bases in the middle. This chain's CDR3 is CASSTRFRSGVTQETQYF. The CDR3 DNA reads as TGTGCCAGCAGTACGAGATTCCGCTCCGGGGTCACGCAAGAGACCCAGTACTTC.

This clonotype turned up a few times. V and J are TRBV5-6 and TRBJ2-1, with 11 bases aligning to TRBD2. The CDR3 has 17 amino acids. With V trimmed by 4 bases and J by 12 bases, 18 bases remained unmatched. Germline lookup yields CDR1 SGHDT and CDR2 YYEEEE. The CDR3 region is CASSRIVGLAEVEVQFF. DNA for the CDR3: TGTGCCAGCAGCCGGATTGTGGGACTAGCGGAGGTGGAGGTGCAGTTCTTC.

Only a few counts were recorded for this clonotype. This rearrangement joins TRBV9 to TRBJ1-2, with TRBD1 matching over 7 bases. Germline V CDR1 and CDR2: SGDLS, YYNGEE. This CDR3 spans 15 amino acids. Trimming took 3 bases from V and 6 from J; bases not matched to a gene: 11. Written as DNA, the CDR3 is TGTGCCAGCAGCGGCCGAAGGACAGGAGAAGATGGCTACACCTTC. Translated, it gives CASSGRRTGEDGYTF.

The CDR3 nucleotides are TGTGCCAGCAGACACATTGACAGGGATGCAGATACGCAGTATTTT. As protein: CASRHIDRDADTQYF. J is TRBJ2-3 and V is TRBV27; 7 bases line up with TRBD1. Trimming cost V 6 bases and J 4 bases; bases outside gene matches: 10. In germline, CDR1 is MNHEY, CDR2 SMNVEV (reference sequence). CDR3 length: 15 amino acids.

The rearrangement links TRBV28 to TRBJ2-7, with no clear D. The germline CDR1 and CDR2 sequences are MDHEN and SYDVKM. This CDR3 has 9 amino acids. The V end lost 2 bases, the J end lost 10 bases, and 3 bases lay between the germline ends. DNA of the CDR3: TGTGCCAGCAGTTTAACTCAGTACTTC. Protein: CASSLTQYF.

The chain is built from TRBV29-1 and TRBJ1-2, with D maybe TRBD1 (5 bases). CDR1 SQVTM and CDR2 ANQGSEA come from the germline V gene. CDR3 length equals 13 residues. The V and J ends lost 2 bases and 3 bases respectively, with 10 bases between them. The CDR3: CSVEKGNHYGYTF. The CDR3 nucleotides read TGCAGCGTTGAAAAGGGGAATCACTATGGCTACACCTTC.

The sample holds a few counts of this clonotype. V gene TRBV11-2 combines with J gene TRBJ1-2, with 7 bases matching TRBD1. CDR1 and CDR2 from the germline V gene are SGHAT and FQNNGV. The CDR3 has 15 residues. J was trimmed by 3 bases and V by 1 base; bases with no gene match: 5. The CDR3 loop is CASSLATGVDYGYTF. The CDR3, as DNA: TGTGCCAGCAGCTTAGCAACAGGGGTGGACTATGGCTACACCTTC.

The rearrangement joins TRBV6-5 to TRBJ2-5, with D perhaps assigned TRBD1 or TRBD2 (5 bases each). Germline V gene lookup returns CDR1 MNHEY and CDR2 SVGAGI. V was shortened by 6 bases and J by 5 bases, with 13 bases between the two germline ends. This CDR3 region has 13 residues. Here the CDR3 reads CASRKAGSETQYF. Here the CDR3 DNA reads TGTGCCAGCAGAAAGGCAGGGAGCGAGACCCAGTACTTC.

The chain joins TRBV21-1 to TRBJ2-4; TRBD1 is the table's D call and was not checked against the DNA. Matching the DNA end better, TRBJ2-7 makes the J call doubtful. TRBV21-1 constitutes a pseudogene. This CDR3 is built from 16 residues. The CDR3, as DNA: TGTGCCAGCAGCAAAACTTCGGGACAGGGATTCCACGAGCAGTACTTC. This codes for CASSKTSGQGFHEQYF.

There are a few counts of this clonotype. The chain combines TRBV7-2 with TRBJ2-1; D gene unclear. V lost 1 base to trimming and J lost 7 bases, with 14 bases between them. Germline assignment: CDR1 SGHTA and CDR2 FQGNSA. CDR3 size: 15 residues. CDR3 residues: CASSLDGETGNEQFF. Here the CDR3 DNA reads TGTGCCAGCAGCTTAGATGGGGAAACCGGAAATGAGCAGTTCTTC.

The chain employs TRBV7-2 and TRBJ2-5; 11 bases match TRBD2. V gave up 4 bases and J gave up 5 bases; unmatched junction bases: 9. Germline CDR1 is SGHTA and CDR2 is FQGNSA. The CDR3 loop spans 16 amino acids. The CDR3 coding sequence is TGTGCCAGCAGCTCATTAGCGGGAGGGCCAGGGGAGACCCAGTACTTC. The encoded protein is CASSSLAGGPGETQYF.

This chain uses TRBV27 with TRBJ2-1, with 11 bases lining up with TRBD2. The germline gives CDR1 MNHEY, CDR2 SMNVEV (reference sequence). The J segment lost 9 bases and the V segment lost 5 bases, leaving 24 bases of the junction unmatched. This CDR3 is 20 amino acids long. CDR3 region: CASSPFRGATSGKAPSEQFF. For the CDR3, the DNA is TGTGCCAGCAGTCCTTTTCGGGGGGCGACTAGCGGGAAGGCCCCAAGTGAGCAGTTCTTC.